The 8 T cell receptor beta chains presented below share a single source sample, sequenced in a study of T cells in Graves' hyperthyroidism and ophthalmopathy (dated by TCRdb to about 2019). Preparation of the library involved multiplex PCR. The reads were generated on an Illumina HiSeq 2000. TCR beta CDR3 regions were amplified from RNA transcripts. The TCR CDR3 was subjected to a first round of RT-PCR using the HTBI primer set and the Qiagen OneStep RT-PCR kit. TCRdb took the public reads, trimmed them with fastp at Q25, ran MiXCR for clone calling and kept in-frame beta chains. Each CDR3 protein gets just one entry, which takes the most common genes and DNA from the rows behind it. In this sample the table shows roughly 740,000 distinct CDR3 sequences, over 15% of which occur a single time. Approximately 8.4% of the sample belongs to the ten largest clones. Sequenced input: blood. The receptors come from a man between 18 and 35 years old with Graves' hyperthyroidism.

The chain combines TRBV12-3 or TRBV12-4 with TRBJ2-7; D is ambiguous. The CDR3 is made up of 15 amino acids. Trimming shortened V by 5 bases and J by 0 bases, and 14 bases separated the two germline ends. CDR3 amino acids: CASSPRPSNSYEQYF. In DNA, the CDR3 is TGTGCCAGCAGTCCCCGACCCAGTAACTCCTACGAGCAGTACTTC.

This clonotype was seen repeatedly, ten times or more. V gene TRBV14 combines with J gene TRBJ2-5, with 7 bases aligning to TRBD1. The V and J ends lost 2 bases and 5 bases, in that order; junction bases with no gene match: 2. CDR1 SGHDN and CDR2 FVKESK come from the germline V gene. The CDR3 contains 13 residues. CDR3 in DNA: TGTGCCAGCAGCCAAAGGGGGCAGGAGACCCAGTACTTC. Its translation: CASSQRGQETQYF.

This clonotype was detected only a few times. The chain is built from TRBV29-1 and TRBJ1-1, with D hard to call. Trimming took 4 bases from V and 6 from J, leaving 24 bases between them. The CDR3 has 16 amino acids. Germline values: CDR1 SQVTM, CDR2 ANQGSEA. CDR3 sequence reads: CSVAPEGSEFPPEAFF. DNA for the CDR3: TGCAGCGTTGCTCCGGAAGGATCCGAGTTCCCCCCTGAAGCTTTCTTT.

This clonotype was counted ten times or more. The V gene is TRBV12-3 or TRBV12-4, the J gene TRBJ2-5; 8 bases agree with TRBD1. This CDR3 comprises 14 residues. V shed 6 bases, J shed 5 bases, and the junction held 8 bases outside the gene matches. The CDR3 DNA reads TGTGCCAGCAGCTCGACAGGGGACTGGGAGACCCAGTACTTC. Amino acids: CASSSTGDWETQYF.

This chain joins TRBV6-5 and TRBJ2-7; 8 nucleotides align to TRBD2. Germline values: CDR1 MNHEY, CDR2 SVGAGI. The CDR3 has 14 amino acids. The V segment lost 2 bases and the J segment 2 bases; nucleotides outside the gene matches: 2. The CDR3 sequence is CASSYREGAYEQYF. CDR3 nucleotides: TGTGCCAGCAGTTACCGGGAGGGAGCCTACGAGCAGTACTTC.

There are a few counts of this clonotype. The chain carries TRBV28 and TRBJ2-6, with a weak D call TRBD1 (5 bases). Between the trimmed V and J ends, which lost 5 bases and 0 bases, there was a span of 17 bases. The germline gives CDR1 MDHEN, CDR2 SYDVKM. This CDR3 region has 18 residues. CDR3 sequence reads: CASSPTVPLSSGANVLTF. The DNA of the CDR3 is TGTGCCAGCAGTCCGACAGTACCCCTATCCTCTGGGGCCAACGTCCTGACTTTC.

This clonotype was observed many times. This rearrangement joins TRBV28 to TRBJ2-1; D gene unclear. The CDR3 sequence is 13 residues long. With 7 bases removed from V and 7 bases from J, the gap between germline ends came to 14 bases. Germline V lookup: CDR1 MDHEN, CDR2 SYDVKM. The CDR3 sequence is CASILSGQNEQFF. Written as DNA, the CDR3 is TGTGCCAGCATCCTAAGTGGGCAGAATGAGCAGTTCTTC.

Many counts were recorded for this clonotype. This rearrangement joins TRBV18 to TRBJ1-5; D remains unclear. This CDR3 region has 13 residues. Germline CDR1 KGHSH, CDR2 LQKENI. V gave up 1 base and J gave up 4 bases, with 5 bases separating them. As DNA, the CDR3 is TGTGCCAGCTCACCACAACTAAATCAGCCCCAGCATTTT. Its translation is CASSPQLNQPQHF. The variable domain in full, with the rest retrieved from reference TRBV18 and TRBJ1-5, is NAGVMQNPRHLVRRRGQEARLRCSPMKGHSHVYWYRQLPEEGLKFMVYLQKENIIDESGMPKERFSAEFPKEGPSILRIQQVVRGDSAAYFCASSPQLNQPQHFGDGTRLSIL.